A selection of T cell receptor beta chains follows, all from one sample in a study of blood T cell repertoires in COVID-19. Clones were sequenced by immunoSEQ multiplex PCR, and TCRdb holds only the in-frame ones, with some missing. The sample contains roughly 300,000 clones, approximately 84% of which appear only once. Sequencing used peripheral blood. These receptors were obtained from a human donor with COVID-19, enrolled during active disease. The donor label of this sample is uncertain. The CDR3 runs from the conserved cysteine through the conserved F or W. A D gene is named only where the DNA matches it firmly. Expanded clones get a size class; other rows say once, few or many, or leave the size out.

J gene: TRBJ1-2
V gene: TRBV28
clone size: NA
CDR3 length: 15
D gene: NA
CDR3 DNA: TGTGCCAGCAGTTTAAGTCGAGGGCTTTGGTATGGCTACACCTTC
CDR3 protein: CASSLSRGLWYGYTF

J gene: TRBJ2-1
V gene: TRBV9
clone size: NA
CDR3 length: 15
D gene: NA
CDR3 DNA: TGTGCCAGCAGCCCCCTGCAGGGCCAATACAATGAGCAGTTCTTC
CDR3 protein: CASSPLQGQYNEQFF

J gene: TRBJ1-2
V gene: TRBV6-5
clone size: NA
CDR3 length: 13
D gene: NA
CDR3 DNA: TGTGCCAGCAGATTACAGGGTAGAGATGGCTACACCTTC
CDR3 protein: CASRLQGRDGYTF

J gene: TRBJ2-7
V gene: TRBV7-9
clone size: NA
CDR3 length: 13
D gene: NA
CDR3 DNA: TGTGCCAGCAGCCCATCAGGGTGGGACGAGCAGTACTTC
CDR3 protein: CASSPSGWDEQYF

J gene: TRBJ2-5
V gene: TRBV28
clone size: few
CDR3 length: 15
D gene: NA
CDR3 DNA: TGTGCCAGCAGTCCCAACGGACTTGGGCTAGAGACCCAGTACTTC
CDR3 protein: CASSPNGLGLETQYF

J gene: TRBJ2-3
V gene: TRBV5-1
clone size: NA
CDR3 length: 14
D gene: NA
CDR3 DNA: TGCGCCAGCAGCTTTACAGTTAGCACAGATACGCAGTATTTT
CDR3 protein: CASSFTVSTDTQYF

J gene: TRBJ2-3
V gene: TRBV6-5
clone size: NA
CDR3 length: 14
D gene: TRBD1
CDR3 DNA: TGTGCCACCCTGGGACAGGGAGAAACAGATACGCAGTATTTT
CDR3 protein: CATLGQGETDTQYF

J gene: TRBJ2-4
V gene: TRBV4-2
clone size: NA
CDR3 length: 18
D gene: TRBD2
CDR3 DNA: TGTGCCAGCAGCCAAGATGGGGAGGGCAGGTTGGCCAAAAACATTCAGTACTTC
CDR3 protein: CASSQDGEGRLAKNIQYF

J gene: TRBJ2-1
V gene: TRBV5-4
clone size: NA
CDR3 length: 17
D gene: NA
CDR3 DNA: TGTGCCAGCAGCTTGAGTCGTAACAGGTTCTCCTACAATGAGCAGTTCTTC
CDR3 protein: CASSLSRNRFSYNEQFF

J gene: TRBJ2-3
V gene: TRBV9
clone size: NA
CDR3 length: 15
D gene: TRBD2
CDR3 DNA: TGTGCCAGCAGCGTAAACCCGGGAGGAACAGATACGCAGTATTTT
CDR3 protein: CASSVNPGGTDTQYF

J gene: TRBJ1-2
V gene: TRBV28
clone size: few
CDR3 length: 11
D gene: NA
CDR3 DNA: TGTGCCAGCAGTCAGAATTATGGCTACACCTTC
CDR3 protein: CASSQNYGYTF

J gene: TRBJ2-3
V gene: TRBV9
clone size: NA
CDR3 length: 16
D gene: TRBD2
CDR3 DNA: TGTGCCAGCAGCCGTCCTGGCGGGAGCCCAAAGCCCACGCAGTATTTT
CDR3 protein: CASSRPGGSPKPTQYF

J gene: TRBJ2-7
V gene: TRBV5-6
clone size: NA
CDR3 length: 14
D gene: TRBD1
CDR3 DNA: TGTGCCAGCAGCCGTGACAGGGATTCGTACGAGCAGTACTTC
CDR3 protein: CASSRDRDSYEQYF

J gene: TRBJ1-1
V gene: TRBV27
clone size: NA
CDR3 length: 14
D gene: TRBD1
CDR3 DNA: TGTGCCAGCAGGAAAGGGGGCGCGGACACTGAAGCTTTCTTT
CDR3 protein: CASRKGGADTEAFF

J gene: TRBJ2-1
V gene: TRBV24-1
clone size: few
CDR3 length: 16
D gene: TRBD2
CDR3 DNA: TGTGCCACCAGTGACCTAGGGGCTAGCGGGAGGTCTGAGCAGTTCTTC
CDR3 protein: CATSDLGASGRSEQFF

J gene: TRBJ2-3
V gene: TRBV9
clone size: NA
CDR3 length: 16
D gene: TRBD1
CDR3 DNA: TGTGCCAGCAGCGTAATGGGGACAGGGACCACAGATACGCAGTATTTT
CDR3 protein: CASSVMGTGTTDTQYF

J gene: TRBJ1-1
V gene: TRBV6-6
clone size: NA
CDR3 length: 17
D gene: NA
CDR3 DNA: TGTGCCAGCAGTCCCTTCCCGTCTACGACAGGATTATATGAAGCTTTCTTT
CDR3 protein: CASSPFPSTTGLYEAFF

J gene: TRBJ2-1
V gene: TRBV2
clone size: NA
CDR3 length: 13
D gene: NA
CDR3 DNA: TGTGCCAGCGCGGAAAGCTCCTACAATGAGCAGTTCTTC
CDR3 protein: CASAESSYNEQFF

J gene: TRBJ2-5
V gene: TRBV7-6
clone size: NA
CDR3 length: 16
D gene: NA
CDR3 DNA: TGTGCCACAGAGGGGCTGTGGAGGGGCGGCCAAGAGACCCAGTACTTC
CDR3 protein: CATEGLWRGGQETQYF

J gene: TRBJ2-1
V gene: TRBV29-1
clone size: NA
CDR3 length: 14
D gene: TRBD2
CDR3 DNA: TGCAGCGTTGAGGGAAGGGAGGGCTACAATGAGCAGTTCTTC
CDR3 protein: CSVEGREGYNEQFF

J gene: TRBJ1-4
V gene: TRBV11-2
clone size: NA
CDR3 length: 14
D gene: NA
CDR3 DNA: TGTGCCAGCAGCTCAGGGGCGACTAATGAAAAACTGTTTTTT
CDR3 protein: CASSSGATNEKLFF

J gene: TRBJ2-5
V gene: TRBV24-1
clone size: NA
CDR3 length: 13
D gene: NA
CDR3 DNA: TGTGCCACCAGTAGGGGCAACGAGGAGACCCAGTACTTC
CDR3 protein: CATSRGNEETQYF

J gene: TRBJ1-2
V gene: TRBV6-5
clone size: NA
CDR3 length: 12
D gene: NA
CDR3 DNA: TGTGCCAGCAGGTTACAGGGATTTGGCTACACCTTC
CDR3 protein: CASRLQGFGYTF

J gene: TRBJ1-4
V gene: TRBV9
clone size: NA
CDR3 length: 15
D gene: TRBD1
CDR3 DNA: TGTGCCAGCAGCGAGCAGGGGGCTGTAAATGAAAAACTGTTTTTT
CDR3 protein: CASSEQGAVNEKLFF

J gene: TRBJ1-5
V gene: TRBV23-1
clone size: NA
CDR3 length: 18
D gene: TRBD1
CDR3 DNA: TGCGCCAGCAGTCAATCCGGGACAGGTCCTCATAGCAATCAGCCCCAGCATTTT
CDR3 protein: CASSQSGTGPHSNQPQHF

J gene: TRBJ2-1
V gene: TRBV4-1
clone size: NA
CDR3 length: 16
D gene: TRBD2
CDR3 DNA: TGCGCCAGCAGCTCGCAGACTAGCGGGGGCTACAATGAGCAGTTCTTC
CDR3 protein: CASSSQTSGGYNEQFF

J gene: TRBJ1-2
V gene: TRBV7-9
clone size: NA
CDR3 length: 14
D gene: NA
CDR3 DNA: TGTGCCAGCAGCTTGCACGACACCGACTATGGCTACACCTTC
CDR3 protein: CASSLHDTDYGYTF

J gene: TRBJ1-1
V gene: TRBV6-2/TRBV6-3
clone size: NA
CDR3 length: 14
D gene: NA
CDR3 DNA: TGTGCCAGCAGTTACTCGATGCTAGCAGCTGAAGCTTTCTTT
CDR3 protein: CASSYSMLAAEAFF

J gene: TRBJ1-1
V gene: TRBV6-6
clone size: once
CDR3 length: 13
D gene: NA
CDR3 DNA: TGTGCCAGTACAGGGCCTGACAACACTGAAGCTTTCTTT
CDR3 protein: CASTGPDNTEAFF

J gene: TRBJ1-1
V gene: TRBV19
clone size: NA
CDR3 length: 16
D gene: TRBD1
CDR3 DNA: TGTGCCAGTAGTATTGGCAGGGGGGAAATGAACACTGAAGCTTTCTTT
CDR3 protein: CASSIGRGEMNTEAFF

J gene: TRBJ1-2
V gene: TRBV20-1
clone size: NA
CDR3 length: 11
D gene: NA
CDR3 DNA: TGCAGTGCAGCTACAGGGACTGGCTACACCTTC
CDR3 protein: CSAATGTGYTF

J gene: TRBJ1-4
V gene: TRBV2
clone size: NA
CDR3 length: 14
D gene: TRBD1
CDR3 DNA: TGTGCCAGCAGGGGGGACAGGGAGTATGAAAAACTGTTTTTT
CDR3 protein: CASRGDREYEKLFF

J gene: TRBJ1-5
V gene: TRBV5-1
clone size: NA
CDR3 length: 16
D gene: NA
CDR3 DNA: TGCGCCAGCAGCTTGCTGGGGCTAGGTGGCAATCAGCCCCAGCATTTT
CDR3 protein: CASSLLGLGGNQPQHF

J gene: TRBJ1-1
V gene: TRBV19
clone size: NA
CDR3 length: 16
D gene: NA
CDR3 DNA: TGTGCCAGTAGTATAGGGGAACAGGCCTGGGAGGCTGAAGCTTTCTTT
CDR3 protein: CASSIGEQAWEAEAFF

J gene: TRBJ2-6
V gene: TRBV28
clone size: NA
CDR3 length: 15
D gene: TRBD1
CDR3 DNA: TGTGCCAGCAGTTTGGGACAGCCTGGGGCCAACGTCCTGACTTTC
CDR3 protein: CASSLGQPGANVLTF

J gene: TRBJ2-2
V gene: TRBV6-2/TRBV6-3
clone size: NA
CDR3 length: 15
D gene: TRBD2
CDR3 DNA: TGTGCCAGCAGTTTTTGGACGGGGGGAACCGGGGAGCTGTTTTTT
CDR3 protein: CASSFWTGGTGELFF

J gene: TRBJ2-2
V gene: TRBV10-2
clone size: NA
CDR3 length: 19
D gene: TRBD2
CDR3 DNA: TGCGCCAGCAGTTCCACGGGACTAGCGGGAGGAACGAACACCGGGGAGCTGTTTTTT
CDR3 protein: CASSSTGLAGGTNTGELFF

J gene: TRBJ2-1
V gene: TRBV20-1
clone size: NA
CDR3 length: 15
D gene: NA
CDR3 DNA: TGCAGTGCTAGTGAGGTCGGGACTGCCTACAATGAGCAGTTCTTC
CDR3 protein: CSASEVGTAYNEQFF

J gene: TRBJ2-3
V gene: TRBV11-2
clone size: NA
CDR3 length: 20
D gene: TRBD2
CDR3 DNA: TGTGCCAGCAGCTTAGAGCCGGGACTAGCGGGAGATTCGGGCACAGATACGCAGTATTTT
CDR3 protein: CASSLEPGLAGDSGTDTQYF

J gene: TRBJ1-1
V gene: TRBV6-6
clone size: NA
CDR3 length: 14
D gene: NA
CDR3 DNA: TGTGCCAGCAGCCATCTCCGAACAGGGTCAAAAGCTTTCTTT
CDR3 protein: CASSHLRTGSKAFF

J gene: TRBJ1-4
V gene: TRBV3-1/TRBV3-2
clone size: once
CDR3 length: 15
D gene: TRBD1
CDR3 DNA: TGTGCCAGCAGTTCGACAGGGATCGGTGTTGAAAAACTGTTTTTT
CDR3 protein: CASSSTGIGVEKLFF

J gene: TRBJ2-3
V gene: TRBV5-1
clone size: NA
CDR3 length: 16
D gene: NA
CDR3 DNA: TGCGCCAGCAGCAGAGAACAGGTACCCAGCACAGATACGCAGTATTTT
CDR3 protein: CASSREQVPSTDTQYF

J gene: TRBJ1-1
V gene: TRBV5-1
clone size: once
CDR3 length: 16
D gene: TRBD1
CDR3 DNA: TGCGCCAGCAGCGTCCTGACAGGGGCAACAAACACTGAAGCTTTCTTT
CDR3 protein: CASSVLTGATNTEAFF

J gene: TRBJ1-3
V gene: TRBV18
clone size: few
CDR3 length: 17
D gene: TRBD1
CDR3 DNA: TGTGCCAGCTCACCACCGACATCAGGGGGCTCCGGAAACACCATATATTTT
CDR3 protein: CASSPPTSGGSGNTIYF

J gene: TRBJ1-3
V gene: TRBV4-1
clone size: NA
CDR3 length: 15
D gene: TRBD1
CDR3 DNA: TGCGCCAGCAGCCCCCCGACAGGGGCTGGAAACACCATATATTTT
CDR3 protein: CASSPPTGAGNTIYF

J gene: TRBJ1-1
V gene: TRBV7-9
clone size: NA
CDR3 length: 16
D gene: NA
CDR3 DNA: TGTGCCAGCAGCTTAGGCTCTACAGGCCCGAACACTGAAGCTTTCTTT
CDR3 protein: CASSLGSTGPNTEAFF